One sample yielded the 18 T cell receptor beta chains listed below, sequenced in a study of blood T cells in healthy people across ages. A second PCR, run for roughly 6 to 11 cycles, used a sample-barcoded 5' primer plus a J-beta primer mix. TCRdb used MiXCR to reprocess the 5' RACE reads, holding one entry per CDR3 protein. This table has 760,000 or so distinct CDR3 sequences, about 25% appearing once. These data also featured in a second study, about T cells of mothers and their children.

Sequenced input: blood. Every receptor here comes from a boy aged 5-17 years in good health.

CDR3: CASSQLDGQEAGYTF. In nucleotides, the CDR3 is TGTGCCAGCAGCCAATTAGACGGACAGGAGGCTGGCTACACCTTC. The chain recombines TRBV4-2 with TRBJ1-2; 7 nucleotides match TRBD1. CDR3 size: 15 residues. The germline V gene encodes CDR1 LGHNA and CDR2 YNFKEQ. The V gene end was trimmed by 2 bases and the J gene end by 7 bases; junction bases not matched to a gene: 10.

This clonotype came up a few times. The chain couples TRBV28 to TRBJ2-1; 7 bases agree with TRBD2. Germline CDR1 MDHEN, CDR2 SYDVKM. The CDR3 consists of 17 residues. With V trimmed by 7 bases and J by 0 bases, 12 bases remained unmatched. CDR3 residues: CASTPRGGTSSYNEQFF. CDR3 DNA: TGTGCCAGCACCCCCCGGGGAGGGACGAGCTCCTACAATGAGCAGTTCTTC.

The chain employs TRBV7-2 and TRBJ2-3; TRBD1 matches at 7 bases. The CDR3 sequence is 14 residues long. Trimming cost V 2 bases and J 6 bases; bases outside gene matches: 5. Germline CDR1 is SGHTA and CDR2 is FQGNSA. The CDR3 sequence: CASSLRGQGDTQYF. Here the CDR3 DNA reads TGTGCCAGCAGCTTAAGGGGGCAGGGGGATACGCAGTATTTT. Full variable domain (outside the CDR3, taken from reference TRBV7-2 and TRBJ2-3): GAGVSQSPSNKVTEKGKDVELRCDPISGHTALYWYRQSLGQGLEFLIYFQGNSAPDKSGLPSDRFSAERTGGSVSTLTIQRTQQEDSAVYLCASSLRGQGDTQYFGPGTRLTVL.

This clonotype was counted between two and nine times. One junction end does not reproduce the germline sequence, and a read error may be involved. V gene TRBV2 combines with J gene TRBJ2-4, with TRBD2 matching 7 bases. The CDR3 contains 12 residues. The germline V gene has CDR1 SNHLY and CDR2 FYNNEI. The CDR3 DNA follows: TGTGCCAGCAGTCGAGGGGAGGGATCTCCCTTCTTC. This gives the protein CASSRGEGSPFF. Filled out from reference TRBV2 and TRBJ2-4, the complete variable domain reads EPEVTQTPSHQVTQMGQEVILRCVPISNHLYFYWYRQILGQKVEFLVSFYNNEISEKSEIFDDQFSVERPDGSNFTLKIRSTKLEDSAMYFCASSRGEGSPFFGAGTRLSVL.

This clonotype was picked up many times. This chain connects TRBV6-5 to TRBJ1-1; D call uncertain. CDR1 and CDR2 from the germline V gene are MNHEY and SVGAGI. V lost 2 bases and J 5 bases, leaving 3 bases between the germline ends. The CDR3 is made up of 11 amino acids. This CDR3 is CASSYGTEAFF. The CDR3 nucleotides are TGTGCCAGCAGTTACGGTACTGAAGCTTTCTTT.

Details on this clonotype: This is likely a read error, given that the CDR3 carries no conserved phenylalanine or tryptophan at its end. The J gene is TRBJ2-7, the V gene TRBV28, with D unclear. The germline gives CDR1 MDHEN, CDR2 SYDVKM. V was clipped by 2 bases and J by 3 bases, with 5 bases between them. The CDR3 is 12 residues long. The chain's CDR3 is CASSLVLYEQYL. The DNA for the CDR3 is TGTGCCAGCAGTTTAGTACTCTACGAGCAGTACCTC.

This clonotype has only a few counts. The V call is TRBV6-2 or TRBV6-3, the J call TRBJ1-6, with D perhaps TRBD1 (5 bases). CDR3 length: 14 residues. Trimming left V 2 bases short and J 6 bases short, with 8 bases between. In germline, CDR1 is MNHEY, CDR2 SVGEGT. The CDR3 is CASSYMRGNSPLHF. DNA of the CDR3: TGTGCCAGCAGTTACATGAGGGGTAATTCACCCCTCCACTTT.

The sample holds one count of this clonotype. The chain combines TRBV18 with TRBJ2-3; TRBD2 is a possible D gene (6 bases). Between the trimmed V and J ends, which lost 1 base and 7 bases, there was a span of 15 bases. Germline-derived CDR1 and CDR2 are KGHSH and LQKENI. The CDR3 totals 15 residues. CDR3 amino acids: CASSPRDGGWNTQYF. For the CDR3, the DNA is TGTGCCAGCTCACCACGGGACGGGGGTTGGAATACGCAGTATTTT.

This clonotype showed up just a few times. The rearrangement joins TRBV12-3 or TRBV12-4 to TRBJ1-3; D unresolved. The length of the CDR3 is 14 residues. The germline V and J ends were trimmed by 3 bases and 7 bases, with 13 bases remaining between them. CDR3 bases: TGTGCCAGCAGTTTTTCGGGGTCCCGGAACACCATATATTTT. Protein sequence: CASSFSGSRNTIYF.

The V gene is TRBV12-3 or TRBV12-4, the J gene TRBJ2-5; 9 bases map to TRBD2. This CDR3 has 16 residues. With V trimmed by 5 bases and J by 4 bases, 11 bases remained unmatched. CDR3 bases: TGTGCCAGCAGTCCACCCGGGCTAGCGGGGCTAGAGACCCAGTACTTC. Translation: CASSPPGLAGLETQYF.

This clonotype was observed a handful of times. This chain joins TRBV28 and TRBJ1-2; 7 bases align to TRBD1. Germline V gene data show CDR1 as MDHEN and CDR2 as SYDVKM. The ends lost 6 bases at V and 8 bases at J; junction bases unmatched: 15. The CDR3 length is 15 residues. CDR3 region: CASRSARGANWGYTF. CDR3 DNA: TGTGCCAGCAGATCCGCCAGGGGGGCCAACTGGGGCTACACCTTC.

The chain carries TRBV29-1 and TRBJ1-1; D remains ambiguous. CDR3 length equals 13 residues. V was cut by 4 bases and J by 5 bases, with 14 bases left in between. Germline V gene sequence: CDR1 SQVTM, CDR2 ANQGSEA. CDR3 sequence reads: CSVGYSVGTEAFF. For the CDR3, the DNA is TGCAGCGTTGGCTACAGTGTGGGGACTGAAGCTTTCTTT.

This chain links TRBV6-1 with TRBJ2-5; 9 nucleotides agree with TRBD2. The CDR3 has 13 residues. Trimming cost V 11 bases and J 5 bases; bases outside gene matches: 9. Germline V CDR1 and CDR2: MNHNS, SASEGT. The CDR3 coding sequence is TGTGCCGGAGCGGGGGGCATGATGGAGACCCAGTACTTC. Translation: CAGAGGMMETQYF.

This clonotype showed up just a few times. DNA for the CDR3: TGTGCCACCAGTGATTCAAGCGGGGGGGGGACGACTCCAGATACGCAGTATTTT. Its translation: CATSDSSGGGTTPDTQYF. The rearrangement uses TRBV24-1 and TRBJ2-3; 10 bases fit TRBD2. V shed 2 bases, J shed 4 bases, and the junction held 11 bases outside the gene matches. Germline V gives CDR1 KGHDR, CDR2 SFDVKD. This CDR3 contains 18 residues.

This clonotype showed up just a few times. V and J are TRBV3-1 and TRBJ1-2, with D possibly being TRBD1 (6 bases). Germline CDR1 reads LGHDT; CDR2 reads YNNKEL (reference sequence). This CDR3 region has 16 residues. V lost 5 bases and J lost 6, with 22 bases in between. The CDR3 sequence: CASSSTRGARFNGYTF. DNA of the CDR3: TGTGCCAGCAGCTCAACACGGGGGGCGCGGTTTAATGGCTACACCTTC.

This chain connects TRBV3-1 to TRBJ2-7; no clear D. Germline V gives CDR1 LGHDT, CDR2 YNNKEL (reference sequence). The CDR3 is 14 residues long. The V end was cut by 3 bases, the J end by 4 bases, with 13 bases between. The CDR3 nucleotides are TGTGCCAGCAGCCAGGCTCCGCCGTATTACGAGCAGTACTTC. Translating gives CASSQAPPYYEQYF.

V and J are TRBV11-2 and TRBJ2-7, with 10 bases identical to TRBD1. The CDR3 consists of 14 residues. Germline V CDR1 and CDR2: SGHAT, FQNNGV. With 5 bases clipped from V and 3 bases from J, the junction kept 4 bases outside the gene matches. The DNA for the CDR3 is TGTGCCAGCAGCCCATGGGACAGGGGCTACGAGCAGTACTTC. Translated: CASSPWDRGYEQYF. The entire variable domain, with the rest obtained from reference TRBV11-2 and TRBJ2-7, is as follows: EAGVAQSPRYKIIEKRQSVAFWCNPISGHATLYWYQQILGQGPKLLIQFQNNGVVDDSQLPKDRFSAERLKGVDSTLKIQPAKLEDSAVYLCASSPWDRGYEQYFGPGTRLTVT.

The J gene is TRBJ2-5, the V gene TRBV7-2; D not certain. The DNA end is more similar to TRBJ2-7, so the J call may be wrong. This CDR3 contains 13 residues. The germline CDR1 and CDR2 sequences are SGHTA and FQGNSA. CDR3 sequence reads: CASSPPTSYEQYF. CDR3 nucleotides: TGTGCCAGCAGCCCACCAACCTCCTACGAGCAGTACTTC.